This T cell receptor (beta chain) emerged from a study of T cell repertoires in cytomegalovirus infection. V was trimmed by 0 bases and J by 5 bases, leaving 8 bases between them. Looked up from germline, CDR1 is LGHNA and CDR2 is YSLEER. The CDR3 is made up of 14 amino acids. TCRdb reanalysed the reads using MiXCR and keeps one entry per CDR3 protein. The data contain about 680,000 distinct CDR3 sequences, less than 25% of them singletons. This TCR was sampled from a human donor in good health (CMV status not recorded). Some clones in this sample may be carry-over from other donors' samples. The V and J genes are TRBV4-3 and TRBJ2-1; D is unresolved. Sequencing used CD8+ T cells from PBMCs. The CDR3 protein is CASSQDGRNNEQFF. The CDR3 DNA is TGCGCCAGCAGCCAAGACGGGCGGAACAATGAGCAGTTCTTC.